This TCR beta chain was found in a study of graft-versus-host responses after intestinal transplantation. Assay used: immunoSEQ multiplex PCR; TCRdb lists only in-frame clones, some missing. The table includes roughly 20,000 clones, about 45% detected once. Germline V lookup: CDR1 SEHNR, CDR2 FQNEAQ (reference sequence). The J segment lost 4 bases and the V segment lost 10 bases, leaving 6 bases of the junction unmatched. The CDR3 runs 14 residues. This chain joins TRBV7-9 and TRBJ2-2, with TRBD2 matching 10 bases. The material sequenced was alloreactive CD4+ T cells from a mixed lymphocyte reaction culture, taken before intestinal transplant. Indicated subset: CFSE-low proliferating T cells sorted from approximately 6-day pre-transplant mixed lymphocyte reaction (GvH or HvG direction). The receptor's source is a human patient who received an intestinal transplant. The CDR3 region has the DNA TGTGCCATCCAGCGGGGGGGCGTCACCGGGGAGCTGTTTTTT. Protein product: CAIQRGGVTGELFF.